This is a list of T cell receptor beta chains from one sample in a study of blood T cell repertoires in COVID-19. The protocol was immunoSEQ multiplex PCR, while the TCRdb copy is restricted to in-frame clones and leaves out a portion. The data contain 350,000 or so clones, about 87% of them singletons. Sequences were obtained from peripheral blood. The receptors originated from a woman in her twenties or thirties with COVID-19, enrolled during active disease. Both conserved end residues are part of each CDR3. Fields, in order: J gene, D gene, clone size, V gene, CDR3 DNA, CDR3 protein. A D gene is named only where the DNA matches it firmly. Some rows mark clone size as missing; the rest say once, few, many or name a class of expanded clone.

J gene: TRBJ2-5
D gene: TRBD1
clone size: .
V gene: TRBV6-5
CDR3 DNA: TGTGCCAGCAGACCGACAGGGGGTGAGACCCAGTACTTC
CDR3 protein: CASRPTGGETQYF

J gene: TRBJ1-5
D gene: TRBD1
clone size: .
V gene: TRBV7-9
CDR3 DNA: TGTGCCAGCAGCTTAGAAGGGGGCCAGCCCCAGCATTTT
CDR3 protein: CASSLEGGQPQHF

J gene: TRBJ1-5
D gene: .
clone size: .
V gene: TRBV27
CDR3 DNA: TGTGCCAGCAGTTTATCGTTCCGGAGCGGCAATCAGCCCCAGCATTTT
CDR3 protein: CASSLSFRSGNQPQHF

J gene: TRBJ2-3
D gene: TRBD2
clone size: .
V gene: TRBV7-2
CDR3 DNA: TGTGCCAGCAGCACTTTAGCGGGAGTCAGCACAGATACGCAGTATTTT
CDR3 protein: CASSTLAGVSTDTQYF

J gene: TRBJ2-1
D gene: TRBD2
clone size: .
V gene: TRBV7-8
CDR3 DNA: TGTGCCAGCAGCCCCCAAGGACTAGCGGGAGGGGGGAATGAGCAGTTCTTC
CDR3 protein: CASSPQGLAGGGNEQFF

J gene: TRBJ2-7
D gene: .
clone size: .
V gene: TRBV5-1
CDR3 DNA: TGCGCCAGCAGCCTACGGGTTAGCTCCTACGAGCAGTACTTC
CDR3 protein: CASSLRVSSYEQYF

J gene: TRBJ2-7
D gene: TRBD2
clone size: .
V gene: TRBV4-2
CDR3 DNA: TGTGCCAGCAGCCAAGACCCTAGCGGGGAGCAGTACTTC
CDR3 protein: CASSQDPSGEQYF

J gene: TRBJ1-1
D gene: .
clone size: .
V gene: TRBV2
CDR3 DNA: TGTGCCAGCAGTGGGGTTGCAGGGCCGAACACTGAAGCTTTCTTT
CDR3 protein: CASSGVAGPNTEAFF

J gene: TRBJ2-2
D gene: .
clone size: .
V gene: TRBV7-2
CDR3 DNA: TGTGCCAGCAGCCCGTGGACTGCTGGCACCGGGGAGCTGTTTTTT
CDR3 protein: CASSPWTAGTGELFF

J gene: TRBJ1-5
D gene: .
clone size: few
V gene: TRBV2
CDR3 DNA: TGTGCCAGCAGTGGAGGACAGCCCCAGCATTTT
CDR3 protein: CASSGGQPQHF

J gene: TRBJ1-5
D gene: .
clone size: .
V gene: TRBV10-3
CDR3 DNA: TGTGCCATCAGTGAGGCGACAGAGTTGGGTCAGCCCCAGCATTTT
CDR3 protein: CAISEATELGQPQHF

J gene: TRBJ2-7
D gene: .
clone size: .
V gene: TRBV2
CDR3 DNA: TGTGCCAGCAGTCCGGGACTCTATTACGAGCAGTACTTC
CDR3 protein: CASSPGLYYEQYF

J gene: TRBJ2-7
D gene: TRBD2
clone size: .
V gene: TRBV27
CDR3 DNA: TGTGCCAGCAGTTTATCACCGGGACTAATCTACGAGCAGTACTTC
CDR3 protein: CASSLSPGLIYEQYF

J gene: TRBJ2-1
D gene: TRBD1
clone size: .
V gene: TRBV6-2/TRBV6-3
CDR3 DNA: TGTGCCAGCAGTTACGTGCCGGGACAGGGAGGTGAGCAGTTCTTC
CDR3 protein: CASSYVPGQGGEQFF

J gene: TRBJ2-7
D gene: TRBD1
clone size: .
V gene: TRBV18
CDR3 DNA: TGTGCCAGCACGCCACCGGGACAGGACTCCTACGAGCAGTACTTC
CDR3 protein: CASTPPGQDSYEQYF

J gene: TRBJ2-2
D gene: .
clone size: few
V gene: TRBV2
CDR3 DNA: TGTGCCAGCAGGGGACAAGGAGCCACCGGGGAGCTGTTTTTT
CDR3 protein: CASRGQGATGELFF